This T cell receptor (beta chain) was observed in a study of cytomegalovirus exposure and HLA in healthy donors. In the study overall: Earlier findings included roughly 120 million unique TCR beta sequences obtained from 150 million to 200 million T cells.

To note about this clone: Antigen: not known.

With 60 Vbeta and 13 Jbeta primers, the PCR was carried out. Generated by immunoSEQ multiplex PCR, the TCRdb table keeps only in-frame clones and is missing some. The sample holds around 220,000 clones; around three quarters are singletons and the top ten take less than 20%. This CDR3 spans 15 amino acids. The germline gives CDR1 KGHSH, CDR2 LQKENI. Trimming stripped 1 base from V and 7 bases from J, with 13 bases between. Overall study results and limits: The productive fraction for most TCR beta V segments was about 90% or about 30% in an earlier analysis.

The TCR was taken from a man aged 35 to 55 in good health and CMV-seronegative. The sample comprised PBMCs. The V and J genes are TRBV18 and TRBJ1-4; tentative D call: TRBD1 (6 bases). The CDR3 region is CASSPRAGEGEKLFF. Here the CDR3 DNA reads TGTGCCAGCTCACCACGGGCAGGGGAAGGTGAAAAACTGTTTTTT.